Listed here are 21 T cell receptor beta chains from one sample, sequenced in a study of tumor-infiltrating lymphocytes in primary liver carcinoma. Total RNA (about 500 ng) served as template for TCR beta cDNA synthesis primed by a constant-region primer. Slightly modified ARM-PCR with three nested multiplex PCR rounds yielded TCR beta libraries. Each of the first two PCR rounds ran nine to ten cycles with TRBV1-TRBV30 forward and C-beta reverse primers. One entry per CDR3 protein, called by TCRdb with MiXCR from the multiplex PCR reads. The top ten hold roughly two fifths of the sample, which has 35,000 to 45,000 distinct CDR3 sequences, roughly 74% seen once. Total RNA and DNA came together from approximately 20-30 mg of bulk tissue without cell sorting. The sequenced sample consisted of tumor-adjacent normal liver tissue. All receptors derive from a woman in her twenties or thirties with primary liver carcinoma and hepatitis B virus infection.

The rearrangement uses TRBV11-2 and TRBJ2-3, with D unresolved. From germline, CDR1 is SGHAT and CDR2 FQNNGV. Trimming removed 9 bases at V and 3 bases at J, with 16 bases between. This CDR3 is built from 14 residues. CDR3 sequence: CARSPQVHTDTQYF. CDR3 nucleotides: TGTGCCAGGAGCCCACAAGTTCATACAGATACGCAGTATTTT.

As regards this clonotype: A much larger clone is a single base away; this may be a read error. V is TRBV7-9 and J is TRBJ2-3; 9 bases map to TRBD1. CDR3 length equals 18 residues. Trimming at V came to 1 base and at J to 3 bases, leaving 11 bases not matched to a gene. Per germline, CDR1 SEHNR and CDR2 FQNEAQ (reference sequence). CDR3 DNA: TGTGCCAGCAGCTTAGTAGGGACAGGGAGTTTGTGGACAGATACGCAGTATTTT. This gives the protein CASSLVGTGSLWTDTQYF.

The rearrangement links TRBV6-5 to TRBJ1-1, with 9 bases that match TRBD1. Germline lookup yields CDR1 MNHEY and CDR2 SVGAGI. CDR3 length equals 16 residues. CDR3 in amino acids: CANSYSRGQGSAEAFF. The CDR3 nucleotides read TGTGCTAACAGTTACTCGAGGGGACAGGGTTCCGCTGAAGCTTTCTTT.

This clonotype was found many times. This chain's CDR3 is CASSFLGPDRPLAKNIQYF. CDR3 DNA sequence: TGTGCCAGCAGTTTTCTGGGCCCCGACAGGCCCCTAGCCAAAAACATTCAGTACTTC. The chain joins TRBV28 to TRBJ2-4; a possible D gene is TRBD1 (6 bases). The germline V gene has CDR1 MDHEN and CDR2 SYDVKM. Deletions cut 3 bases from V and 0 bases from J, with 21 bases between. This CDR3 is 19 amino acids long.

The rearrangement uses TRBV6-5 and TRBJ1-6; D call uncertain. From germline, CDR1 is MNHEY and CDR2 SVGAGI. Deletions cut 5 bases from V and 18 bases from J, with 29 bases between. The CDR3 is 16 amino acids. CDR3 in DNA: TGTGCCAGCAGTAAACAGTCTGCGATATATAATTCACCCAGCCACTTT. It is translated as CASSKQSAIYNSPSHF.

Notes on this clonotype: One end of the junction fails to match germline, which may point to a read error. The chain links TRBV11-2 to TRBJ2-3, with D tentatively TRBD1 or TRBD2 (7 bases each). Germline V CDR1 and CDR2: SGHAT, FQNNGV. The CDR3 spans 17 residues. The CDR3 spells CTSSHRGGGSLTDTQYF. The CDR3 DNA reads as TGTACCAGCAGTCATCGAGGGGGCGGGAGCCTCACAGATACGCAGTATTTT. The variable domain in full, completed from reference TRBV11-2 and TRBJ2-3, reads EAGVAQSPRYKIIEKRQSVAFWCNPISGHATLYWYQQILGQGPKLLIQFQNNGVVDDSQLPKDRFSAERLKGVDSTLKIQPAKLEDSAVYLCTSSHRGGGSLTDTQYFGPGTRLTVL.

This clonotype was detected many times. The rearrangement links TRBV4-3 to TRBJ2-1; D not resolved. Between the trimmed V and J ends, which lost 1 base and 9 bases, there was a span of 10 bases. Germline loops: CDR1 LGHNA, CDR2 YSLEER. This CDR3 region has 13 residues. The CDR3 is CASSQVLFGEQFF. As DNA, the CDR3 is TGCGCCAGCAGCCAAGTTCTGTTCGGTGAGCAGTTCTTC.

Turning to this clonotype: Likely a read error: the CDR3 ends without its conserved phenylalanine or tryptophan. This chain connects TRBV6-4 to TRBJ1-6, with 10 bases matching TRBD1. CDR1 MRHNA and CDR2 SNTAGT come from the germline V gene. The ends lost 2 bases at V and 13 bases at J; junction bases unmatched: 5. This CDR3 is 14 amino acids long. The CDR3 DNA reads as TGTGCCAGCAGTGACGGGACAGGGGAATCGCCCCTCCACATT. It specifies CASSDGTGESPLHI.

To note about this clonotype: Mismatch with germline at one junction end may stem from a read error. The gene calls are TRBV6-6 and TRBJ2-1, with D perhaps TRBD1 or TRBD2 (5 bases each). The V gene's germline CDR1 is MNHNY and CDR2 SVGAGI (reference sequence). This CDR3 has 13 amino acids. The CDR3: CASSGAPRNEQLF. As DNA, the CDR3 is TGTGCCAGCTCCGGGGCCCCGAGGAATGAGCAGCTCTTC.

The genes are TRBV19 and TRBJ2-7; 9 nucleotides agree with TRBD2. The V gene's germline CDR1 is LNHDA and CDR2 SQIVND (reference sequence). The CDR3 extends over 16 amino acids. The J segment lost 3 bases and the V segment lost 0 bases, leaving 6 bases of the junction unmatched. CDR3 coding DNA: TGTGCCAGTAGTATAGATTCGTCTAGCGGGGTCTACGAGCAGTACTTC. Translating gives CASSIDSSSGVYEQYF.

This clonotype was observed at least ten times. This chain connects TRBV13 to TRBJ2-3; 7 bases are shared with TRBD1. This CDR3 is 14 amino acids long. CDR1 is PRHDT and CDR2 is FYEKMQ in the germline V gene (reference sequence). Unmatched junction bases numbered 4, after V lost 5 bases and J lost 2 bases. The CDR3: CASSLGQDTDTQYF. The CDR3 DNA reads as TGTGCCAGCAGCCTCGGACAGGACACAGATACGCAGTATTTT.

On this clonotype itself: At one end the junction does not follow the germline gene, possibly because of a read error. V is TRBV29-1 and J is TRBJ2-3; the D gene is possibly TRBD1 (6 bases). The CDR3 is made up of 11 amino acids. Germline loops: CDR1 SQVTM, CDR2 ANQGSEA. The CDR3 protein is CCVVRTDTQFF. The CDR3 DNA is TGCTGTGTTGTGAGGACAGATACGCAGTTTTTT.

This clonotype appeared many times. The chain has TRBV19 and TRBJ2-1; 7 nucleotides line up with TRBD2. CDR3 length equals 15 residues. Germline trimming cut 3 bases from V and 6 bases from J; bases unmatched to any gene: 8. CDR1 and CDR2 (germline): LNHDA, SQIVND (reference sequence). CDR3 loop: CASSIRREIGNEQFF. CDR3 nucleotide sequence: TGTGCCAGTAGTATCAGGCGGGAGATCGGCAATGAGCAGTTCTTC.

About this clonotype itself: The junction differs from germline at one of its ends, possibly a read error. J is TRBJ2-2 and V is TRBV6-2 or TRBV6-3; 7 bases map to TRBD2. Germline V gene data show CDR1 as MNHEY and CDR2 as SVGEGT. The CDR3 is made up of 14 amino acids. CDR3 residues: CTSSVAGDTGELFF. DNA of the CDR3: TGTACCAGCAGCGTAGCGGGTGACACCGGGGAACTGTTTTTT.

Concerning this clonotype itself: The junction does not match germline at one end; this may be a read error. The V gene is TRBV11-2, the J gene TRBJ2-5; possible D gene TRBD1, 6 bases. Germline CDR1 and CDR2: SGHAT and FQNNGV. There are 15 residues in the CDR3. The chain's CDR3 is CAGSFLTTGAETQYF. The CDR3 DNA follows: TGTGCCGGCAGCTTTTTGACGACAGGCGCTGAAACCCAGTACTTC.

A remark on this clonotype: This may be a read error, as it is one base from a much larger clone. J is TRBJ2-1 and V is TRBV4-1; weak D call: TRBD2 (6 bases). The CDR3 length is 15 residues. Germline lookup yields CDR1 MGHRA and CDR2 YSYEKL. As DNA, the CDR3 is TGCTCCAGCAGCCAAGGTGGACTAAAGCGCGATGAGCAGTTCTTC. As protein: CSSSQGGLKRDEQFF.

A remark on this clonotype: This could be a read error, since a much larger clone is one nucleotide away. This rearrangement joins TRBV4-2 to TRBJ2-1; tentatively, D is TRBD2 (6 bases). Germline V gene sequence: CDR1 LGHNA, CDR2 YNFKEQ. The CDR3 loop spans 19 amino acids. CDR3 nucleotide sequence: TGTGCCAGCAGCCAAGATCGGTCTAGGACTAACGGGATATACAATGAGCAGCTCTTC. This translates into CASSQDRSRTNGIYNEQLF.

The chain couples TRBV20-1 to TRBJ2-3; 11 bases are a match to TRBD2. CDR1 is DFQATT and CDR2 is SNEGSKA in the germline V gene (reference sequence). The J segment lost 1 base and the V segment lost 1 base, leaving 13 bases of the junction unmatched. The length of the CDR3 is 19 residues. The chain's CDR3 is CSARGPGLAGGSRTDTQYF. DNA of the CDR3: TGCAGTGCTAGAGGGCCTGGGCTAGCGGGAGGAAGCCGCACAGATACGCAGTATTTT.

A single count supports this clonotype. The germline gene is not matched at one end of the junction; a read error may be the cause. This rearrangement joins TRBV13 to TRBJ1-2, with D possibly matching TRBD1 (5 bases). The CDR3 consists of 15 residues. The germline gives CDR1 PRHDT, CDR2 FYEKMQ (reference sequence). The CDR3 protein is CAGSPHDGHCYGYTF. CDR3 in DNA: TGCGCCGGCAGCCCCCATGACGGACACTGCTATGGCTACACCTTC.

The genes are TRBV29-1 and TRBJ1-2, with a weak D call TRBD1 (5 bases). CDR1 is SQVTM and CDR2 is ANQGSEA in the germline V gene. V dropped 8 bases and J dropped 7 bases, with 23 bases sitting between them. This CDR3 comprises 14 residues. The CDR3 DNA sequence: TGCAGCATTGTTAAGACAGTGAACTTGGGTGGCTACACCTTC. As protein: CSIVKTVNLGGYTF.

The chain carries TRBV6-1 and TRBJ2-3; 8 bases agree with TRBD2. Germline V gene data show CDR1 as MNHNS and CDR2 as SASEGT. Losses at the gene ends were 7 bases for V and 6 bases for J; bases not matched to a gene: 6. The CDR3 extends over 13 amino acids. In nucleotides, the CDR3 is TGTGCCAGCATCCAGCGGGAGTATGATACGCAGTATTTT. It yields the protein CASIQREYDTQYF.